These 22 T cell receptor beta chains share one sample of origin, sequenced in a study of blood T cell repertoires in COVID-19. Only in-frame clones appear in the TCRdb table, and some are missing; sequencing was by immunoSEQ multiplex PCR. The sample yields more than 300,000 clones, 80% to 90% seen once. Sequencing was done on a sample of PBMCs or T cells enriched from blood (not recorded which). The receptors here all came from a man aged 30-40 years who had recovered from COVID-19.

This chain connects TRBV7-9 to TRBJ2-3; D may be TRBD2 (5 bases). The CDR3 extends over 15 amino acids. The V end was cut by 5 bases, the J end by 3 bases, with 15 bases between. The V gene's germline CDR1 is SEHNR and CDR2 FQNEAQ (reference sequence). CDR3 nucleotides: TGTGCCAGCAGCGCCACCCAAACGGGGACAGATACGCAGTATTTT. This translates into CASSATQTGTDTQYF.

V usage is TRBV5-5 and J usage is TRBJ1-1; TRBD1 might be the D (5 bases). Germline values: CDR1 SGHKS, CDR2 YYEKEE (reference sequence). The CDR3 loop spans 14 amino acids. V was pared by 1 base and J by 4 bases, with 11 bases between. In DNA, the CDR3 is TGTGCCAGCAGCTTGCAGGGCGGAAGCACTGAAGCTTTCTTT. This sequence encodes CASSLQGGSTEAFF.

V usage is TRBV19 and J usage is TRBJ2-7; maybe TRBD1 (5 bases). CDR1 is LNHDA, CDR2 SQIVND, per germline (reference sequence). Trimming stripped 8 bases from V and 1 base from J, with 18 bases between. This CDR3 is built from 15 residues. CDR3 amino acids: CASLMPMRQSYEQYF. The CDR3 DNA follows: TGTGCCAGTTTGATGCCCATGAGACAGTCCTACGAGCAGTACTTC.

This chain joins TRBV28 and TRBJ2-3; TRBD1 matches at 7 bases. Germline V gene lookup returns CDR1 MDHEN and CDR2 SYDVKM. The CDR3 has 13 residues. The V gene end was trimmed by 7 bases and the J gene end by 5 bases; junction bases not matched to a gene: 6. In nucleotides, the CDR3 is TGTGCCAGCACGAGACAGGGATTAGATACGCAGTATTTT. Translating gives CASTRQGLDTQYF. Looking up the rest from reference TRBV28 and TRBJ2-3 gives the full variable domain: DVKVTQSSRYLVKRTGEKVFLECVQDMDHENMFWYRQDPGLGLRLIYFSYDVKMKEKGDIPEGYSVSREKKERFSLILESASTNQTSMYLCASTRQGLDTQYFGPGTRLTVL.

The rearrangement uses TRBV5-1 and TRBJ1-1; weak D call: TRBD1 (5 bases). The CDR3 is 13 amino acids. Germline V gene data show CDR1 as SGHRS and CDR2 as YFSETQ. Trimming left V 2 bases short and J 5 bases short, with 10 bases between. For the CDR3, the DNA is TGCGCCAGCAGCTTCGGGGGAGGGACTGAAGCTTTCTTT. Its translation: CASSFGGGTEAFF.

The genes are TRBV7-9 and TRBJ1-2; TRBD1 matches at 7 bases. Trimming cost V 6 bases and J 8 bases; bases outside gene matches: 9. CDR3 length: 13 amino acids. CDR1 is SEHNR, CDR2 FQNEAQ, per germline (reference sequence). The chain's CDR3 is CASRLQGQGGYTF. CDR3 sequence (DNA): TGTGCCAGCAGGTTACAGGGGCAAGGCGGCTACACCTTC.

This rearrangement joins TRBV30 to TRBJ1-5, with TRBD1 as a possible D gene (5 bases). The V end was cut by 4 bases, the J end by 1 base, with 8 bases between. CDR1 is GTSNPN, CDR2 SVGIG, per germline (reference sequence). The CDR3 loop spans 13 amino acids. DNA of the CDR3: TGTGCCTGGACCTCAGGGAGCAATCAGCCCCAGCATTTT. Its protein product is CAWTSGSNQPQHF.

The chain has TRBV3-1 (or the pseudogene TRBV3-2) and TRBJ2-3, with D possibly TRBD2 on 5 matching bases. Germline V lookup: CDR1 LGHDT, CDR2 YNNKEL (reference sequence). V lost 0 bases, J lost 8 bases, and 12 bases lay in between. The CDR3 is made up of 14 amino acids. CDR3 residues: CASSQDSPAGTQYF. The CDR3 coding sequence is TGTGCCAGCAGCCAAGATAGCCCGGCGGGTACGCAGTATTTT.

In DNA form, the CDR3 reads TGTGCCAGCAGCTCAGGCCAGACAGAATACCAAGAGACCCAGTACTTC. This codes for CASSSGQTEYQETQYF. V usage is TRBV13 and J usage is TRBJ2-5, with a tentative D call TRBD1 (5 bases). CDR3 length: 16 residues. Looked up from germline, CDR1 is PRHDT and CDR2 is FYEKMQ (reference sequence). The V end was cut by 4 bases, the J end by 0 bases, with 15 bases between.

This chain links TRBV6-5 with TRBJ2-5; weak D call: TRBD2 (6 bases). Trimming took off 6 bases at V and 1 base at J, with 12 bases between the two ends. This CDR3 contains 14 residues. Germline CDR1 and CDR2: MNHEY and SVGAGI. The CDR3, as DNA: TGTGCCAGCAGGAAAACGGGAGCCCAAGAGACCCAGTACTTC. Protein product: CASRKTGAQETQYF.

This rearrangement joins TRBV19 to TRBJ2-1, with D hard to call. Trimming pared 5 bases from V and 0 bases from J, leaving 14 bases between. CDR3 size: 16 residues. Germline CDR1 reads LNHDA; CDR2 reads SQIVND (reference sequence). Here the CDR3 DNA reads TGTGCCAGTAGTGCTGACGACTCACTCTCCTACAATGAGCAGTTCTTC. This codes for CASSADDSLSYNEQFF. Using reference TRBV19 and TRBJ2-1 for the parts outside the CDR3, the full variable domain is DGGITQSPKYLFRKEGQNVTLSCEQNLNHDAMYWYRQDPGQGLRLIYYSQIVNDFQKGDIAEGYSVSREKKESFPLTVTSAQKNPTAFYLCASSADDSLSYNEQFFGPGTRLTVL.

CDR3: CASSFDRTYEQYF. CDR3 sequence (DNA): TGTGCCAGCAGTTTCGACAGGACCTACGAGCAGTACTTC. The chain combines TRBV27 with TRBJ2-7; a weak D match, TRBD1 (6 bases). Between the trimmed V and J ends, which lost 3 bases and 2 bases, there was a span of 8 bases. Looked up from germline, CDR1 is MNHEY and CDR2 is SMNVEV (reference sequence). This CDR3 is 13 amino acids long.

The chain recombines TRBV11-2 with TRBJ2-7; D perhaps matches TRBD2 (5 bases). V was clipped by 4 bases and J by 3 bases, with 16 bases between them. Germline-derived CDR1 and CDR2 are SGHAT and FQNNGV. The CDR3 totals 15 residues. CDR3: CASSSLEGSVYEQYF. For the CDR3, the DNA is TGTGCCAGCAGCTCCCTAGAGGGTAGCGTCTACGAGCAGTACTTC.

The chain recombines TRBV27 with TRBJ2-3, with 8 bases fitting TRBD2. The CDR3 loop spans 18 amino acids. Germline CDR1 reads MNHEY; CDR2 reads SMNVEV (reference sequence). Unmatched junction bases numbered 10, after V lost 2 bases and J lost 0 bases. CDR3 protein: CASSLIPAAGGSTDTQYF. CDR3 nucleotides: TGTGCCAGCAGTTTAATCCCGGCGGCGGGGGGTAGCACAGATACGCAGTATTTT.

V and J are TRBV3-1 (or the pseudogene TRBV3-2) and TRBJ2-2; 12 positions match TRBD2. The CDR3 spans 16 residues. Germline assignment: CDR1 LGHDT and CDR2 YNNKEL (reference sequence). Trimming removed 0 bases from V and 4 bases from J; junction bases left unmatched: 0. The CDR3 coding sequence is TGTGCCAGCAGCCAAGAGGGACTAGCGGGCACCGGGGAGCTGTTTTTT. Its translation is CASSQEGLAGTGELFF.

CDR3 residues: CSVRPDRTSTDTQYF. CDR3 coding DNA: TGCAGCGTTCGGCCGGATAGGACTAGCACAGATACGCAGTATTTT. V gene TRBV29-1 combines with J gene TRBJ2-3, with TRBD2 as a possible D gene (5 bases). Trimming removed 5 bases from V and 0 bases from J, with 15 bases in between. Germline V CDR1 and CDR2: SQVTM, ANQGSEA. The CDR3 spans 15 residues.

The J gene is TRBJ2-7, the V gene TRBV24-1; 9 bases agree with TRBD1. J was trimmed by 4 bases and V by 6 bases; bases with no gene match: 3. Germline V gene sequence: CDR1 KGHDR, CDR2 SFDVKD. The CDR3 sequence is 13 residues long. CDR3 in amino acids: CATSPTGGYEQYF. DNA of the CDR3: TGTGCCACCAGTCCGACAGGGGGGTACGAGCAGTACTTC.

The V and J genes are TRBV6-5 and TRBJ1-1; D is possibly TRBD1 (5 bases). The CDR3 has 13 residues. The V end lost 8 bases, the J end lost 2 bases, and 12 bases lay between the germline ends. Germline V gene data show CDR1 as MNHEY and CDR2 as SVGAGI. The CDR3 region has the DNA TGTGCCAGCGGTTGGGGGGGTAACACTGAAGCTTTCTTT. Encoded protein: CASGWGGNTEAFF.

This clone appeared once. The sample has other DNA sequences that encode this CDR3 too. The gene calls are TRBV11-2 and TRBJ2-5, with D uncertain. The V end lost 0 bases, the J end lost 5 bases, and 4 bases lay between the germline ends. The germline gives CDR1 SGHAT, CDR2 FQNNGV. This CDR3 is built from 12 residues. For the CDR3, the DNA is TGTGCCAGCAGCTTAGATCGGGAGACCCAGTACTTC. Its protein is CASSLDRETQYF.

This chain connects TRBV5-1 to TRBJ1-5, with D unclear. CDR1 is SGHRS, CDR2 YFSETQ, per germline. The ends were cut back, 0 bases at V and 3 bases at J, with 4 bases in the middle. The CDR3 extends over 13 amino acids. The CDR3 DNA reads as TGCGCCAGCAGCTTGGGGCCCAATCAGCCCCAGCATTTT. This translates into CASSLGPNQPQHF.

The V gene is TRBV27, the J gene TRBJ2-1; unclear D gene. The CDR3 length is 12 residues. Trimming shortened V by 5 bases and J by 7 bases, and 9 bases separated the two germline ends. Germline lookup yields CDR1 MNHEY and CDR2 SMNVEV (reference sequence). CDR3 loop: CASSVLGNEQFF. In DNA, the CDR3 is TGTGCCAGCAGTGTACTCGGGAATGAGCAGTTCTTC.

Only one count was recorded for this clone. This chain links TRBV24-1 with TRBJ2-3, with 11 bases that match TRBD1. Germline-derived CDR1 and CDR2 are KGHDR and SFDVKD. V lost 7 bases, J lost 5 bases, and 7 bases stayed unmatched. The CDR3 is made up of 15 amino acids. DNA of the CDR3: TGTGCCACCAGCCCGGGACAGGGGGTGAAAGATACGCAGTATTTT. Protein sequence: CATSPGQGVKDTQYF.